These T cell receptor beta chains were read from a single sample in a study of blood T cell repertoires in COVID-19. Data came from immunoSEQ multiplex PCR; TCRdb stores just in-frame clones and leaves some out. The data show 250,000 to 350,000 clones, around 82% seen once. Sequenced material: peripheral blood. The receptors here all came from a human donor with COVID-19, enrolled during active disease. The donor label of this sample is uncertain. Both conserved end residues are part of each CDR3. Fields, in order: D gene, V gene, J gene, clone size, CDR3 DNA, CDR3 protein. A D gene is named only where the DNA matches it firmly. Rows may omit the clone size; those that give it use once, few, many or a size class.

D gene: TRBD1; V gene: TRBV7-2; J gene: TRBJ2-7; clone size: once; CDR3 DNA: TGTGCCAGCAGCTTAGCGGGGACAGATCCCTACGAGCAGTACTTC; CDR3 protein: CASSLAGTDPYEQYF
D gene: TRBD1; V gene: TRBV15; J gene: TRBJ1-5; clone size: .; CDR3 DNA: TGTGCCACCAGCAGACACCAGGGGGAAGGATCTTACAATCAGCCCCAGCATTTT; CDR3 protein: CATSRHQGEGSYNQPQHF
D gene: .; V gene: TRBV9; J gene: TRBJ1-1; clone size: .; CDR3 DNA: TGTGCCAGCAGCCCTCAGGGGTGGCCGAACACTGAAGCTTTCTTT; CDR3 protein: CASSPQGWPNTEAFF
D gene: .; V gene: TRBV9; J gene: TRBJ2-3; clone size: .; CDR3 DNA: TGTGCCAGCAGCCCCCAGGTAAACTCAGATACGCAGTATTTT; CDR3 protein: CASSPQVNSDTQYF
D gene: TRBD1; V gene: TRBV4-2; J gene: TRBJ1-5; clone size: .; CDR3 DNA: TGTGCCAGCAGCCATACCAGGGGGCGAGATCAGCCCCAGCATTTT; CDR3 protein: CASSHTRGRDQPQHF
D gene: TRBD1; V gene: TRBV28; J gene: TRBJ1-2; clone size: .; CDR3 DNA: TGTGCCAGCAGCCCGGACAGGTACTATGGCTACACCTTC; CDR3 protein: CASSPDRYYGYTF
D gene: .; V gene: TRBV11-1; J gene: TRBJ1-5; clone size: .; CDR3 DNA: TGTGCCAGCAGCTCGACCGGGGAGCGCAATCAGCCCCAGCATTTT; CDR3 protein: CASSSTGERNQPQHF
D gene: TRBD2; V gene: TRBV4-1; J gene: TRBJ2-7; clone size: .; CDR3 DNA: TGCGCCAGCAGCCAACTACTAGCGACCTACGAGCAGTACTTC; CDR3 protein: CASSQLLATYEQYF
D gene: .; V gene: TRBV25-1; J gene: TRBJ1-2; clone size: .; CDR3 DNA: TGTGCCAGCAGTATCGAGGGACTCAACTCCTATGGCTACACCTTC; CDR3 protein: CASSIEGLNSYGYTF
D gene: .; V gene: TRBV12-3/TRBV12-4; J gene: TRBJ1-5; clone size: .; CDR3 DNA: TGTGCCAGCAGTTCGTTTTCCAATCAGCCCCAGCATTTT; CDR3 protein: CASSSFSNQPQHF
D gene: TRBD1; V gene: TRBV7-6; J gene: TRBJ2-6; clone size: few; CDR3 DNA: TGTGCCAGCAGCTTAGCTACTACAGGGGCTGGGGCCAACGTCCTGACTTTC; CDR3 protein: CASSLATTGAGANVLTF
D gene: TRBD1; V gene: TRBV28; J gene: TRBJ1-2; clone size: few; CDR3 DNA: TGTGCCATCGGAACAGGGGGCAATGGCTACACCTTC; CDR3 protein: CAIGTGGNGYTF
D gene: TRBD1; V gene: TRBV7-2; J gene: TRBJ2-7; clone size: .; CDR3 DNA: TGTGCCAGCAGCCCAGGGGGCGCCATAAACTACGAGCAGTACTTC; CDR3 protein: CASSPGGAINYEQYF
D gene: .; V gene: TRBV24-1; J gene: TRBJ2-1; clone size: .; CDR3 DNA: TGTGCCACCGAGACAGGCTACAATGAGCAGTTCTTC; CDR3 protein: CATETGYNEQFF
D gene: TRBD1; V gene: TRBV7-6; J gene: TRBJ1-1; clone size: .; CDR3 DNA: TGTGCCAGCAGCGCGGACAGGGGGAACACTGAAGCTTTCTTT; CDR3 protein: CASSADRGNTEAFF
D gene: .; V gene: TRBV7-3; J gene: TRBJ1-2; clone size: .; CDR3 DNA: TGTGCCAGCAACCTCGCTTCGGTCTATGGCTACACCTTC; CDR3 protein: CASNLASVYGYTF
D gene: TRBD1; V gene: TRBV29-1; J gene: TRBJ1-1; clone size: few; CDR3 DNA: TGCAGCGCTGGGACAGGGGGCGATACTGAAGCTTTCTTT; CDR3 protein: CSAGTGGDTEAFF
D gene: TRBD2; V gene: TRBV5-4; J gene: TRBJ2-2; clone size: .; CDR3 DNA: TGTGCCAGCAGCTTGGGACTAGCCTACGGGGAGCTGTTTTTT; CDR3 protein: CASSLGLAYGELFF
D gene: TRBD2; V gene: TRBV7-9; J gene: TRBJ2-1; clone size: .; CDR3 DNA: TGTGCCAGCATTAGCGGGAGCTCCTACAATGAGCAGTTCTTC; CDR3 protein: CASISGSSYNEQFF
D gene: .; V gene: TRBV7-2; J gene: TRBJ2-2; clone size: .; CDR3 DNA: TGTGCCAGCTCCATCAACGCGGTGAACACCGGGGAGCTGTTTTTT; CDR3 protein: CASSINAVNTGELFF
D gene: .; V gene: TRBV19; J gene: TRBJ1-2; clone size: few; CDR3 DNA: TGTGCCAGTAGTATAGGAGAAAACTATGGCTACACCTTC; CDR3 protein: CASSIGENYGYTF
D gene: TRBD2; V gene: TRBV11-3; J gene: TRBJ2-5; clone size: .; CDR3 DNA: TGTGCCAGCAGCCCCGGACTAGCGGGAGGGAGGCAGTCGCAGGAGACCCAGTACTTC; CDR3 protein: CASSPGLAGGRQSQETQYF
D gene: TRBD1; V gene: TRBV12-3/TRBV12-4; J gene: TRBJ2-5; clone size: .; CDR3 DNA: TGTGCCAGCAGCCGGGACAGCCAAGAGACCCAGTACTTC; CDR3 protein: CASSRDSQETQYF
D gene: .; V gene: TRBV7-2; J gene: TRBJ2-3; clone size: .; CDR3 DNA: TGTGCCAGCAGCTTAGTCACGGGCACAGATACGCAGTATTTT; CDR3 protein: CASSLVTGTDTQYF
D gene: TRBD1; V gene: TRBV28; J gene: TRBJ1-4; clone size: .; CDR3 DNA: TGTGCCAGCAGTTTACCGACAGGGGTTAAACTGTTTTTT; CDR3 protein: CASSLPTGVKLFF
D gene: TRBD1; V gene: TRBV5-5; J gene: TRBJ2-5; clone size: .; CDR3 DNA: TGTGCCAGCAGCTCGACAGGGGGCATAGAGACCCAGTACTTC; CDR3 protein: CASSSTGGIETQYF
D gene: TRBD1; V gene: TRBV6-6; J gene: TRBJ2-7; clone size: .; CDR3 DNA: TGTGCCAGCAGTTACCTGGGGGACAGGATAAACTTC; CDR3 protein: CASSYLGDRINF
D gene: TRBD1; V gene: TRBV27; J gene: TRBJ1-5; clone size: .; CDR3 DNA: TGTGCCAGCAGTTCCGAACAGGGGGCGTATCAGCCCCAGCATTTT; CDR3 protein: CASSSEQGAYQPQHF
D gene: .; V gene: TRBV6-6; J gene: TRBJ1-5; clone size: .; CDR3 DNA: TGTGCCAGCAGAAGTACGACAGGTTTTAGCAATCAGCCCCAGCATTTT; CDR3 protein: CASRSTTGFSNQPQHF
D gene: TRBD1; V gene: TRBV5-4; J gene: TRBJ2-2; clone size: .; CDR3 DNA: TGTGCCAGCAGCACTGAAGACAGGGGGTACACCGGGGAGCTGTTTTTT; CDR3 protein: CASSTEDRGYTGELFF
D gene: TRBD1; V gene: TRBV30; J gene: TRBJ1-2; clone size: .; CDR3 DNA: TGTGCCTGGAGTATTGACAGGGGGCAGGGCTATGGCTACACCTTC; CDR3 protein: CAWSIDRGQGYGYTF
D gene: .; V gene: TRBV2; J gene: TRBJ2-1; clone size: .; CDR3 DNA: TGTGCCAGCGCGGCCGGGGTCTACAATGAGCAGTTCTTC; CDR3 protein: CASAAGVYNEQFF
D gene: .; V gene: TRBV19; J gene: TRBJ2-1; clone size: .; CDR3 DNA: TGTGCCAGTAGTATGACCGCGGGAAGGGATGAGCAGTTCTTC; CDR3 protein: CASSMTAGRDEQFF
D gene: TRBD1; V gene: TRBV27; J gene: TRBJ1-2; clone size: .; CDR3 DNA: TGTGCCAGCAGTCAGGGGGCATATGGCTACACCTTC; CDR3 protein: CASSQGAYGYTF
D gene: TRBD2; V gene: TRBV7-3; J gene: TRBJ2-5; clone size: .; CDR3 DNA: TGTGCCAGCAGCTTAACGGCGGGAGGACAAGAGACCCAGTACTTC; CDR3 protein: CASSLTAGGQETQYF
D gene: TRBD1; V gene: TRBV27; J gene: TRBJ2-7; clone size: .; CDR3 DNA: TGTGCCAGCAGTACAGGGACAGGACCCTACGAGCAGTACTTC; CDR3 protein: CASSTGTGPYEQYF
D gene: .; V gene: TRBV7-2; J gene: TRBJ2-3; clone size: .; CDR3 DNA: TGTGCCAGCAGCTCGTCGACTCCGCCAGATACGCAGTATTTT; CDR3 protein: CASSSSTPPDTQYF
D gene: TRBD2; V gene: TRBV5-1; J gene: TRBJ2-1; clone size: .; CDR3 DNA: TGCGCCAGCAGCTTGGACAACCGGCGGGAGGTCGATGAGCAGTTCTTC; CDR3 protein: CASSLDNRREVDEQFF
D gene: .; V gene: TRBV9; J gene: TRBJ1-2; clone size: .; CDR3 DNA: TGTGCCAGCAGCGCGGGGATCTACGAAGGGGGCTACACCTTC; CDR3 protein: CASSAGIYEGGYTF
D gene: .; V gene: TRBV11-2; J gene: TRBJ2-7; clone size: once; CDR3 DNA: TGTGCCAGCAGCTTAGACAGGGGACAAGAGCAGTACTTC; CDR3 protein: CASSLDRGQEQYF
D gene: .; V gene: TRBV28; J gene: TRBJ1-2; clone size: .; CDR3 DNA: TGTGCCAGCATGCGGAATAACTATGGCTACACCTTC; CDR3 protein: CASMRNNYGYTF
D gene: TRBD2; V gene: TRBV2; J gene: TRBJ2-1; clone size: .; CDR3 DNA: TGTGCCAGCAGTGGTGGACTAGCGGGAGTCTATGAGCAGTTCTTC; CDR3 protein: CASSGGLAGVYEQFF
D gene: TRBD2; V gene: TRBV11-2; J gene: TRBJ2-7; clone size: .; CDR3 DNA: TGTGCCAGCAGCCCAAGGACTAGCGGCGATTACGAGCAGTACTTC; CDR3 protein: CASSPRTSGDYEQYF
D gene: .; V gene: TRBV7-3; J gene: TRBJ2-2; clone size: .; CDR3 DNA: TGTGCCAGCAGCCAACAAGACACCGGGGAGCTGTTTTTT; CDR3 protein: CASSQQDTGELFF
D gene: .; V gene: TRBV10-3; J gene: TRBJ1-5; clone size: .; CDR3 DNA: TGTGCCATCAGTGAGCCCGATCAGCCCCAGCATTTT; CDR3 protein: CAISEPDQPQHF
D gene: TRBD1; V gene: TRBV5-1; J gene: TRBJ2-7; clone size: .; CDR3 DNA: TGCGCCAGCAGGACAGGGCTGTACGAGCAGTACTTC; CDR3 protein: CASRTGLYEQYF
D gene: .; V gene: TRBV29-1; J gene: TRBJ2-5; clone size: .; CDR3 DNA: TGCAGCGTTGTTAGTCAAGAGACCCAGTACTTC; CDR3 protein: CSVVSQETQYF
D gene: TRBD1; V gene: TRBV2; J gene: TRBJ1-2; clone size: .; CDR3 DNA: TGTGCCAGCAGTGAAGGGACAGGGTACAACTATGGCTACACCTTC; CDR3 protein: CASSEGTGYNYGYTF
D gene: .; V gene: TRBV4-1; J gene: TRBJ2-5; clone size: .; CDR3 DNA: TGCGCCAGCAGCCGACTGACAGAAGAGACCCAGTACTTC; CDR3 protein: CASSRLTEETQYF
D gene: .; V gene: TRBV7-9; J gene: TRBJ2-1; clone size: .; CDR3 DNA: TGTGCCAGCAGCTTAGCGCTAGTCTCCTACAATGAGCAGTTCTTC; CDR3 protein: CASSLALVSYNEQFF
D gene: .; V gene: TRBV11-1; J gene: TRBJ1-5; clone size: .; CDR3 DNA: TGTGCCAGCAGCTTAGGGGCCAATCAGCCCCAGCATTTT; CDR3 protein: CASSLGANQPQHF
D gene: .; V gene: TRBV28; J gene: TRBJ2-7; clone size: .; CDR3 DNA: TGTGCCAGCAGTGCCACCCATAACACAAAAACCTACGAGCAGTACTTC; CDR3 protein: CASSATHNTKTYEQYF
D gene: TRBD2; V gene: TRBV30; J gene: TRBJ2-1; clone size: .; CDR3 DNA: TGTGCCTGGACCTTGGGGACTAGCGGGAGAAATGAGCAGTTCTTC; CDR3 protein: CAWTLGTSGRNEQFF